The clone carrying this T cell receptor beta chain was found a few times. Germline CDR1 SGDLS, CDR2 YYNGEE. This CDR3 has 12 residues. The ends were cut back, 4 bases at V and 5 bases at J, with 7 bases in the middle. The sample belongs to a study of blood T cell repertoires in COVID-19. For the study at large: Some COVID-19 samples were acute and others convalescent; all came from the United States, Italy and Spain.

Here immunoSEQ multiplex PCR was the method, and the copy in TCRdb shows in-frame clones only, minus some. This sample has some 90,000 clones, with roughly 80% found just once. The chain uses TRBV9 and TRBJ2-1; no reliable D call. The source material was peripheral blood. The clonotype comes from a man in his 70s with active or convalescent COVID-19. The CDR3 sequence is CASSYLDNEQFF. As DNA, the CDR3 is TGTGCCAGCAGCTATTTAGACAATGAGCAGTTCTTC.